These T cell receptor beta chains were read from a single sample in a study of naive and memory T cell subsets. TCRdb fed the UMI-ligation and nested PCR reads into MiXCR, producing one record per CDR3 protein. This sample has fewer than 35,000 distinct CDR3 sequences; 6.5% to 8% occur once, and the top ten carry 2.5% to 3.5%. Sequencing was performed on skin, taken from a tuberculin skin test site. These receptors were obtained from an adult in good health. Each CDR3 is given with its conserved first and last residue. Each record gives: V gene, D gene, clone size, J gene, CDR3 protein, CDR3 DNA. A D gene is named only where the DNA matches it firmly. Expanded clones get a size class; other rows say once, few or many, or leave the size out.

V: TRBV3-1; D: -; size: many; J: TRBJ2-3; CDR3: CASSLGSTDTQYF; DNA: TGTGCCAGCAGCCTCGGGAGCACAGATACGCAGTATTTT
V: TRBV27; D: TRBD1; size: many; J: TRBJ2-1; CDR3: CASSRDRVYNEQFF; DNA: TGTGCCAGCAGCCGGGACAGAGTCTACAATGAGCAGTTCTTC
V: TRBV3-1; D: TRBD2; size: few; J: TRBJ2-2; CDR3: CASMERGAANTGELFF; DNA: TGTGCCAGCATGGAGCGGGGGGCCGCGAACACCGGGGAGCTGTTTTTT
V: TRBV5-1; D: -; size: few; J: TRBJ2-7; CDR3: CASTPVSEGLSYEQYF; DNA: TGCGCCAGCACCCCCGTTAGCGAGGGGCTTTCGTACGAGCAGTACTTC
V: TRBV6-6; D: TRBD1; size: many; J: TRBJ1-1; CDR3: CASSPGQGGSTEAFF; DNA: TGTGCCAGCAGTCCCGGACAGGGCGGTTCGACTGAAGCTTTCTTT
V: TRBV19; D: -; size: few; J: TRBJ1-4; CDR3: CASSIIGANEKLFF; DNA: TGTGCCAGTAGTATAATTGGGGCTAATGAAAAACTGTTTTTT
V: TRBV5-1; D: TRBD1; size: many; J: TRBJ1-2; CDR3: CASSLAPGQDPGGYTF; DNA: TGCGCCAGCAGCTTAGCCCCGGGACAGGACCCTGGTGGCTACACCTTC
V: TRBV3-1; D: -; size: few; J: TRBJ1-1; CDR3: CASRPNRGRNTEAFF; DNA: TGTGCCAGCAGGCCGAATCGGGGCAGAAACACTGAAGCTTTCTTT
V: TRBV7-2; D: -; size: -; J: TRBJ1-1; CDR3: CASSLVGYTEAFF; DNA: TGTGCCAGCAGCTTAGTGGGGTACACTGAAGCTTTCTTT
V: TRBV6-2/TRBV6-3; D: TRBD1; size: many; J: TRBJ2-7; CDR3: CASSPTGPLTYEQYF; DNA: TGTGCCAGCAGTCCGACAGGGCCATTGACCTACGAGCAGTACTTC
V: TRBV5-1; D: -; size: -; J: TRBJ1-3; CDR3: CASSSGPDSRSGNTIYF; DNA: TGCGCCAGCAGCTCGGGCCCGGACAGCCGCTCTGGAAACACCATATATTTT
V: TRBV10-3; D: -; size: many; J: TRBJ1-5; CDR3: CAISDTDSNQPQHF; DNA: TGTGCCATCAGTGACACGGATAGCAATCAGCCCCAGCATTTT
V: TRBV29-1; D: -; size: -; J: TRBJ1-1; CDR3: CSVSFVSGFSNTEAFF; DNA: TGCAGCGTTTCGTTCGTGTCTGGGTTCTCTAACACTGAAGCTTTCTTT
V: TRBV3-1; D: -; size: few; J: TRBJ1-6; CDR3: CASSQGAYNSPLHF; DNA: TGTGCCAGCAGCCAGGGGGCGTATAATTCACCCCTCCACTTT
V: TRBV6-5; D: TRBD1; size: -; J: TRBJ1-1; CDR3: CASRNDRAGTEAFF; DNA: TGTGCCAGCAGGAACGACAGGGCAGGCACTGAAGCTTTCTTT
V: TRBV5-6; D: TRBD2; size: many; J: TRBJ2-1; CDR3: CASRAAGVYNEQFF; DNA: TGTGCCAGCAGGGCTGCGGGAGTTTACAATGAGCAGTTCTTC
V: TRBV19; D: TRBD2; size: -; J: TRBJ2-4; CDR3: CATLGLAGDLPGISYIQYF; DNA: TGTGCCACCTTAGGACTAGCGGGGGACTTACCCGGTATTTCGTACATTCAGTACTTC
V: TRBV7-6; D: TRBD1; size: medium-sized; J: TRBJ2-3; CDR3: CASSLGTGGLVGTDTQYF; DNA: TGTGCCAGCAGCTTAGGGACAGGGGGCCTTGTGGGCACAGATACGCAGTATTTT
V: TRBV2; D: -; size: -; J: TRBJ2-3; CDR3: CASSAWRGGADTQYF; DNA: TGTGCCAGCAGTGCTTGGCGGGGAGGTGCAGATACGCAGTATTTT
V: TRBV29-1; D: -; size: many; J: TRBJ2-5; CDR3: CSVALGHKAQETQYF; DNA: TGCAGCGTTGCCCTCGGACACAAAGCGCAAGAGACCCAGTACTTC
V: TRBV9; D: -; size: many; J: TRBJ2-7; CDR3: CASSVAGLPYEQYF; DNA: TGTGCCAGCAGCGTAGCCGGGCTCCCCTACGAGCAGTACTTC
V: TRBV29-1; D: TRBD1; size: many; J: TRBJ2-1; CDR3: CSVVQGAFEQFF; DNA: TGCAGCGTTGTCCAGGGGGCCTTTGAGCAGTTCTTC
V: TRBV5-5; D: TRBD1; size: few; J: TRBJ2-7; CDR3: CASSFSHTGVEQYF; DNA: TGTGCCAGCAGCTTTTCGCATACAGGGGTCGAGCAGTACTTC
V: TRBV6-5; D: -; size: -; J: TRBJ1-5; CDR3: CASSRRSRGNSNQPQHF; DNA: TGTGCCAGCAGCCGACGTTCCAGGGGAAATAGCAATCAGCCCCAGCATTTT
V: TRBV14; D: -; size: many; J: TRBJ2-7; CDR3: CASGPHGTYSYEQYF; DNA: TGTGCCAGCGGTCCCCATGGGACGTATTCCTACGAGCAGTACTTC
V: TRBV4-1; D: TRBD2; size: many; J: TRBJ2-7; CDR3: CASSQEQKRGGLPLDYEQYF; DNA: TGCGCCAGCAGCCAAGAACAGAAGCGGGGGGGCCTCCCGCTTGACTACGAGCAGTACTTC
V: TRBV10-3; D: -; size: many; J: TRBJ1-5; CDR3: CAISESGRGNQPQHF; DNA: TGTGCCATCAGTGAGTCGGGGAGGGGAAATCAGCCCCAGCATTTT
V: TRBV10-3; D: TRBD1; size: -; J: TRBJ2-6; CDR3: CAISRQGADVLTF; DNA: TGTGCCATCAGTCGGCAGGGGGCTGACGTCCTGACTTTC
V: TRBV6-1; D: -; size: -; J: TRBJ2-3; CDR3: CASSPGTRRIEADTQYF; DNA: TGTGCCAGCAGTCCCGGGACCAGGAGAATCGAGGCAGATACGCAGTATTTT